This T cell receptor beta chain originates from a study of control samples from healthy donors and cancer patients. Using immunoSEQ multiplex PCR, the repertoire was profiled, and TCRdb retains in-frame clones only, with some absent. The sample includes tens of thousands of clones, approximately 90% of them seen just once. This receptor was obtained from a man aged 50-60 years in good health. Source material: blood.

CDR3 loop: CASSLSSPNTEAFF. CDR3 DNA: TGTGCCAGCAGCTTATCGAGTCCGAACACTGAAGCTTTCTTT. The chain combines TRBV7-2 with TRBJ1-1; D ambiguous. Germline assignment: CDR1 SGHTA and CDR2 FQGNSA. V lost 2 bases and J 1 base, leaving 8 bases between the germline ends. This CDR3 is 14 amino acids long.